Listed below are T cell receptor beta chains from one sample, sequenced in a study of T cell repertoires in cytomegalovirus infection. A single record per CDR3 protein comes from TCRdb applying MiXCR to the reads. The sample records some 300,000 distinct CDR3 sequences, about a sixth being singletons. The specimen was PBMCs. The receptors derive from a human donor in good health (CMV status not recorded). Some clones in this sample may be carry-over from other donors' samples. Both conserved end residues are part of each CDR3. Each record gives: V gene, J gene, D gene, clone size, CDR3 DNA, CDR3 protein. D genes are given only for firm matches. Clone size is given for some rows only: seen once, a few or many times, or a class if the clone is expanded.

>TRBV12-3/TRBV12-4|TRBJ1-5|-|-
TGTGCCAGCAGTTTGGGGGGTTATGAGAATCAGCCCCAGCATTTT
CASSLGGYENQPQHF
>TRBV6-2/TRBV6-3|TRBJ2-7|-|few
TGTGCCAGCAGTTACCCCGGGACCTACGAGCAGTACTTC
CASSYPGTYEQYF
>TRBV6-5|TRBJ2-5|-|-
TGTGCCAGCAGTTACACACCTCAGGGCGGGGTAGAGACCCAGTACTTC
CASSYTPQGGVETQYF
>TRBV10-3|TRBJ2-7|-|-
TGTGCCATCAGTGAGCCAGCGCGCGACGAGCAGTACTTC
CAISEPARDEQYF
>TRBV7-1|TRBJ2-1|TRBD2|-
TGTGCCAGCAGCCGCCCATTGTTAGCGGGGGGGAGCTCCTACAATGAGCAGTTCTTC
CASSRPLLAGGSSYNEQFF
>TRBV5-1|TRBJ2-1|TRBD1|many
TGCGCCAGCAGGGGGACAGGGTCCTACAATGAGCAGTTCTTC
CASRGTGSYNEQFF
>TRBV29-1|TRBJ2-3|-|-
TGCAGCGTTGAGACTACGGCAGATACGCAGTATTTT
CSVETTADTQYF
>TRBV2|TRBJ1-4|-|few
TGTGCCAGCAGTGGGTGGGCCCCGGACGGTGCAACTAATGAAAAACTGTTTTTT
CASSGWAPDGATNEKLFF
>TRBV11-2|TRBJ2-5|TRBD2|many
TGTGCCAGCAGCCTGGGACTAGCGGGGATGGAGACCCAGTACTTC
CASSLGLAGMETQYF
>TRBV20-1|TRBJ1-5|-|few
TGCAGTGCTGCAAACCCGGTCGCGCGCAATCAGCCCCAGCATTTT
CSAANPVARNQPQHF
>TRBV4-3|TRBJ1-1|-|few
TGCGCCAGCAGCCAAGGGGCCGGGACGGCGAACACTGAAGCTTTCTTT
CASSQGAGTANTEAFF
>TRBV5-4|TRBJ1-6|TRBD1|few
TGTGCCAGCAGCCCCAACCCGACAGGGATGAATTCACCCCTCCACTTT
CASSPNPTGMNSPLHF
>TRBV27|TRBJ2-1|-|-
TGTGCCAGCAGCGAACGGGGGCATTCCTACAATGAGCAGTTCTTC
CASSERGHSYNEQFF
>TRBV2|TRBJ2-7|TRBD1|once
TGTGCCAGCAGTGTATCCTGGGGACAGGGCTACGAGCAGTACTTC
CASSVSWGQGYEQYF
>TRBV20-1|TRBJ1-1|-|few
TGCAGTGCTAGACCCTGGGACCGATCCTTGAACACTGAAGCTTTCTTT
CSARPWDRSLNTEAFF
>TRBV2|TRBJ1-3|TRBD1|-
TGTGCCAGCCTCCAGGGGGACGGAAACACCATATATTTT
CASLQGDGNTIYF
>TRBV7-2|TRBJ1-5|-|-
TGTGCCAGCAGCTTGACACAGGGCTATCAGCCCCAGCATTTT
CASSLTQGYQPQHF
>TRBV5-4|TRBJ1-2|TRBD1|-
TGTGCCAGCAGCTTGGAGGGACAGTATGGCTACACCTTC
CASSLEGQYGYTF
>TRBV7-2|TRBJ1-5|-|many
-
CASSFGPGGGPSQPQHF
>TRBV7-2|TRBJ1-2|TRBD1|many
TGTGCCAGCAGCCCGGGACAGCCCTCCTATGGCTACACCTTC
CASSPGQPSYGYTF
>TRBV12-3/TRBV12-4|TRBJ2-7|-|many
TGTGCCAGCAGTCTAAAATACGAGCAGTACTTC
CASSLKYEQYF
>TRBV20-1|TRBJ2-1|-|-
TGCGTGGCCCCAGGGGAGGTCTTC
CVAPGEVF
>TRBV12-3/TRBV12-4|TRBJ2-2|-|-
TGTGCCAGCAGTTTAACGCCAGCCGGGGAGCTGTTTTTT
CASSLTPAGELFF
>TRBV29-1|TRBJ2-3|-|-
TGCAGCGTTGTACCGGGGTTTGGCACAGATACGCAGTATTTT
CSVVPGFGTDTQYF
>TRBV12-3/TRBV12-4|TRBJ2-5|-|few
TGTGCCAGCAGTGCCCGGGAGACCCAGTACTTC
CASSARETQYF
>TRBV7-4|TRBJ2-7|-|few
TGTGCCAGCAGCCCAAAGGGTGCCGGATCCTACGAGCAGTACTTC
CASSPKGAGSYEQYF
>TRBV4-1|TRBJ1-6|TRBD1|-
TGCGCCAGCTCACCGACAGGGCCTTTTAATTCACCCCTCCACTTT
CASSPTGPFNSPLHF
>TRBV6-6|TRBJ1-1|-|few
TGTGCCAGCACTAGTAGGAACACTGAAGCTTTCTTT
CASTSRNTEAFF
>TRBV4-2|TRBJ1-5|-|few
TGTGCCAGCAGCCAAGATATTCAGGGGTATCAGCCCCAGCATTTT
CASSQDIQGYQPQHF
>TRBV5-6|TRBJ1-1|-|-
TGTGCCAGCAGCTTGTCCCCGGGGGCGAGGACTGAAGCTTTCTTT
CASSLSPGARTEAFF
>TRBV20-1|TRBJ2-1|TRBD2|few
TGCAGTGCTCGTAGCGGGGGGGCCGTCTACAATGAGCAGTTCTTC
CSARSGGAVYNEQFF
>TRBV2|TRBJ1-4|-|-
TGTGCCAGCAGCGGACAGGAAAAACTGTTTTTT
CASSGQEKLFF